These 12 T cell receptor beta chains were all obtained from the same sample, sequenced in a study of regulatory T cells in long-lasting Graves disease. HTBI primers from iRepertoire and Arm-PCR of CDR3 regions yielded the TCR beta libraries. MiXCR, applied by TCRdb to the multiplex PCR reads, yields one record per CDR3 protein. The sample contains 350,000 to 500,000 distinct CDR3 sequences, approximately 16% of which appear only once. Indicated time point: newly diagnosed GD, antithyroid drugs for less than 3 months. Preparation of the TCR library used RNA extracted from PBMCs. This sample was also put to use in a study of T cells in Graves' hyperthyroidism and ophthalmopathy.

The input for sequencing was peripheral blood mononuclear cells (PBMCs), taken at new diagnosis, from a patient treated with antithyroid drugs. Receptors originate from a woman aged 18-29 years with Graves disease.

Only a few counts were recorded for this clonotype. For the CDR3, the DNA is TGTGCCAGCAGTTATCTAGGGTCGGGCCCAGATACGCAGTATTTT. The encoded protein is CASSYLGSGPDTQYF. This chain uses TRBV2 with TRBJ2-3; D is uncertain. The CDR3 loop spans 15 amino acids. V lost 5 bases and J lost 4, with 16 bases in between. Germline lookup yields CDR1 SNHLY and CDR2 FYNNEI.

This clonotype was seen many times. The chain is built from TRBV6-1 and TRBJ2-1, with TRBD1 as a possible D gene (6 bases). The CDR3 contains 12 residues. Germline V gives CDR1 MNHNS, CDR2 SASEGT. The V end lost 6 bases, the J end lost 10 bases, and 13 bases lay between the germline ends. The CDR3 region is CASRRGQPEQFF. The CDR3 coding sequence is TGTGCCAGCAGAAGAGGACAGCCGGAGCAGTTCTTC.

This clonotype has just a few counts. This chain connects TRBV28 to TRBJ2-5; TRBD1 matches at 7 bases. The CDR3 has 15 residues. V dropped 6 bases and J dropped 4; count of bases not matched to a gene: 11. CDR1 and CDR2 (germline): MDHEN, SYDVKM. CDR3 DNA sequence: TGTGCCAGCAGAACCCGACAGGGATGGACAGAGACCCAGTACTTC. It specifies CASRTRQGWTETQYF.

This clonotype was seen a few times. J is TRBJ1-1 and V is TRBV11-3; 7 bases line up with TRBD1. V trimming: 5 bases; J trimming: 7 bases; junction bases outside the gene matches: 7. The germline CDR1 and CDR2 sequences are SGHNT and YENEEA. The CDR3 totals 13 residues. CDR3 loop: CASSLGTEIEAFF. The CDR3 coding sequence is TGTGCCAGCAGCCTGGGGACAGAAATTGAAGCTTTCTTT.

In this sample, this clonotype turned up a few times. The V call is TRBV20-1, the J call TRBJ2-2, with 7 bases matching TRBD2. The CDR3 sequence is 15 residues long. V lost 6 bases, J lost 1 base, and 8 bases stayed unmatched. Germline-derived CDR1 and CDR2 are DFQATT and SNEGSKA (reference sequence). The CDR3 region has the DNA TGCAGTGCCATACCTAGCGGAGAGAACACCGGGGAGCTGTTTTTT. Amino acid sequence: CSAIPSGENTGELFF.

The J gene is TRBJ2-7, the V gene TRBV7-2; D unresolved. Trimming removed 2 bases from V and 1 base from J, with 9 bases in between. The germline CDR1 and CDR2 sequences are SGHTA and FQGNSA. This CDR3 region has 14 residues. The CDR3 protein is CASSLMKTSYEQYF. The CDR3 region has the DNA TGTGCCAGCAGCTTAATGAAGACTTCCTACGAGCAGTACTTC.

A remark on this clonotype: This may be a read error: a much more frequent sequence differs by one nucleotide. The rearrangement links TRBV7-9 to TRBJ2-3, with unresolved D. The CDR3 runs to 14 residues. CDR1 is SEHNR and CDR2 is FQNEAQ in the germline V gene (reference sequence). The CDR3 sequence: CASSFDSRTDTRYF. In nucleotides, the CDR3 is TGTGCCAGCAGCTTTGACTCCCGCACAGATACGCGGTATTTT.

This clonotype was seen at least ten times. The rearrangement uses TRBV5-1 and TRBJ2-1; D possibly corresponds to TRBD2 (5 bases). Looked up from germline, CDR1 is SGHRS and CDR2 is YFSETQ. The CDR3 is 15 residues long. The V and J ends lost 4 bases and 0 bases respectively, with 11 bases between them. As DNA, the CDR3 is TGCGCCAGCAGCCCAAGGGAGCTCTCCTACAATGAGCAGTTCTTC. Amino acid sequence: CASSPRELSYNEQFF.

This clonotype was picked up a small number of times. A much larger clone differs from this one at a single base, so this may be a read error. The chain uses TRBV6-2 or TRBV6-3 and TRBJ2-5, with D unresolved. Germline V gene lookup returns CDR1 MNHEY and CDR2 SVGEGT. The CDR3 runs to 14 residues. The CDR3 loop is CANSYKLLQETQYF. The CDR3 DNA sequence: TGTGCCAACAGTTACAAACTTCTTCAAGAGACCCAGTACTTC.

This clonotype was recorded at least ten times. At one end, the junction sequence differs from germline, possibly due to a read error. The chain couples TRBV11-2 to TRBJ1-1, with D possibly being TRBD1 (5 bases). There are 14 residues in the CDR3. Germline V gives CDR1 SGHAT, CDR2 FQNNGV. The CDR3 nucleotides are TGTGCCAGCACCTTAAGCAGGGCTAACACTGAAGCTTTCTTT. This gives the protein CASTLSRANTEAFF.

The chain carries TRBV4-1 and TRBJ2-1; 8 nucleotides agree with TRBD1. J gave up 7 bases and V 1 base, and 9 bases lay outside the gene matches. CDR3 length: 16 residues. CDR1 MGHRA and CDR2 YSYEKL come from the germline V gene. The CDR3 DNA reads TGCGCCAGCAGCCAAGTCCTCCGGACAGGGACGAATGAGCAGTTCTTC. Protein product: CASSQVLRTGTNEQFF.

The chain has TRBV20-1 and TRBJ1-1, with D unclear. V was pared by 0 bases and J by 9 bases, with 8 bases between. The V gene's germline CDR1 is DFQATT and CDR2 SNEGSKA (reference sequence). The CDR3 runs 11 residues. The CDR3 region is CSARDLDKAFF. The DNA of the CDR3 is TGCAGTGCTAGAGATCTAGATAAAGCTTTCTTT.